This TCR beta chain was sequenced during a study of T cell responses to AZD1222 COVID-19 vaccine. Generated by immunoSEQ multiplex PCR, the TCRdb table keeps only in-frame clones and is missing some. In the table there are some 190,000 clones, roughly 91% of which are singletons. Only a few counts were recorded for this clone. The antigen remains unidentified. Study findings and constraints: After two AZD1222 doses, spike-specific TCR breadth and depth rose versus day 0. It should be noted that donors were predominantly white British and more often female, and clonal diversity was possibly underestimated.

The CDR3 extends over 17 amino acids. J lost 2 bases, V lost 6 bases, and 7 bases had no gene match. Germline CDR1 is MNHEY and CDR2 is SVGEGT. Pooled in the analysis were second doses at about 4 or about 12 weeks. The source is an adult who received the AZD1222 COVID-19 vaccine. This material consisted of peripheral blood, taken 28 days after the second AZD1222 dose. This chain joins TRBV6-2 or TRBV6-3 and TRBJ2-3; 14 bases agree with TRBD2. CDR3: CASSFGTSGGPTDTQYF. The CDR3 DNA sequence: TGTGCCAGCAGCTTCGGGACTAGCGGGGGACCCACAGATACGCAGTATTTT.